What follows are 28 T cell receptor beta chains derived from one specimen sequenced in a study of response to subunit inactivated influenza vaccine. TCRdb reanalysed the RT-PCR reads using MiXCR and keeps one entry per CDR3 protein. The sample includes roughly 650,000 distinct CDR3 sequences, 11% to 15% of them seen just once. Sequencing used PBMCs from blood, obtained approximately 15 days before vaccination. The receptor source for this set is a man aged 45-60 years who received an inactivated influenza vaccine.

The rearrangement joins TRBV20-1 to TRBJ2-2, with a tentative D call TRBD1 (5 bases). The germline V and J ends were trimmed by 6 bases and 4 bases, with 15 bases remaining between them. There are 14 residues in the CDR3. Germline V gene lookup returns CDR1 DFQATT and CDR2 SNEGSKA (reference sequence). CDR3 sequence (DNA): TGCAGTGCGGATCGGCAGGGTGGCACCGGGGAGCTGTTTTTT. It is translated as CSADRQGGTGELFF.

This clonotype was seen at least ten times. The chain couples TRBV5-1 to TRBJ2-2, with a weak D call TRBD2 (5 bases). The length of the CDR3 is 14 residues. Germline CDR1 and CDR2: SGHRS and YFSETQ. The ends were cut back, 4 bases at V and 3 bases at J, with 10 bases in the middle. The CDR3 nucleotides are TGCGCCAGCAGCAATGGGGAGTACACCGGGGAGCTGTTTTTT. It is translated as CASSNGEYTGELFF.

The chain has TRBV27 and TRBJ2-1; D might be TRBD1 (5 bases). The CDR3 runs 14 residues. Per the germline V gene, CDR1 is MNHEY and CDR2 is SMNVEV (reference sequence). Trimming stripped 3 bases from V and 8 bases from J, with 14 bases between. CDR3 nucleotides: TGTGCCAGCAGTTTGACAGAGAGGTACCATGAGCAGTTCTTC. This encodes CASSLTERYHEQFF.

This clonotype was observed many times. The chain uses TRBV6-1 and TRBJ1-4; 8 bases align to TRBD1. The CDR3 sequence is 15 residues long. J was trimmed by 5 bases and V by 5 bases; bases with no gene match: 7. CDR1 is MNHNS and CDR2 is SASEGT in the germline V gene. The CDR3 here is CASSMGQASNEKLFF. The CDR3 nucleotides read TGTGCCAGCAGTATGGGACAGGCTTCAAATGAAAAACTGTTTTTT.

The chain employs TRBV7-8 and TRBJ2-3, with 15 bases identical to TRBD2. Germline CDR1 SGHVS, CDR2 FQNEAQ. The length of the CDR3 is 16 residues. V shed 5 bases, J shed 6 bases, and the junction held 6 bases outside the gene matches. The CDR3 loop is CASSKGLAGGPDTQYF. CDR3 nucleotides: TGTGCCAGCAGCAAAGGACTAGCGGGAGGGCCTGATACGCAGTATTTT.

The table lists this clonotype with many counts. The chain employs TRBV29-1 and TRBJ2-2; 8 bases align to TRBD2. CDR1 and CDR2 (germline): SQVTM, ANQGSEA. With V trimmed by 4 bases and J by 5 bases, 6 bases remained unmatched. CDR3 length: 14 residues. The CDR3 sequence: CSVGSGGQTGELFF. The CDR3 coding sequence is TGCAGCGTTGGGTCGGGGGGGCAAACCGGGGAGCTGTTTTTT.

This clonotype occurred a few times. The CDR3 is CASNTQGKETQYF. In DNA form, the CDR3 reads TGTGCCAGCAATACCCAGGGAAAAGAGACCCAGTACTTC. J is TRBJ2-5 and V is TRBV2, with TRBD1 as a possible D gene (5 bases). The CDR3 loop spans 13 amino acids. The germline V gene encodes CDR1 SNHLY and CDR2 FYNNEI. The V and J ends lost 7 bases and 3 bases respectively, with 12 bases between them.

The chain carries TRBV3-1 and TRBJ1-6; D not certain. Germline CDR1 and CDR2: LGHDT and YNNKEL (reference sequence). The CDR3 is 14 residues long. Deletions cut 4 bases from V and 8 bases from J, with 12 bases between. The CDR3 protein is CASSRTAKDSPLHF. Written as DNA, the CDR3 is TGTGCCAGCAGCCGGACGGCTAAGGATTCACCCCTCCACTTT. The whole variable domain, filled in from reference TRBV3-1 and TRBJ1-6, reads DTAVSQTPKYLVTQMGNDKSIKCEQNLGHDTMYWYKQDSKKFLKIMFSYNNKELIINETVPNRFSPKSPDKAHLNLHINSLELGDSAVYFCASSRTAKDSPLHFGNGTRLTVT.

The gene calls are TRBV7-8 and TRBJ2-2, with a possible D match to TRBD1 (8 bases). Per the germline V gene, CDR1 is SGHVS and CDR2 is FQNEAQ. The CDR3 has 15 residues. Trimming took 8 bases from V and 8 from J, leaving 21 bases between them. DNA of the CDR3: TGTGCCAGCGTTGACAGGGGACTAATCACAGGGGAGCTGTTTTTT. Its protein is CASVDRGLITGELFF.

This clonotype showed up just a few times. The rearrangement uses TRBV5-1 and TRBJ1-3; 7 bases line up with TRBD1. There are 16 residues in the CDR3. Per the germline V gene, CDR1 is SGHRS and CDR2 is YFSETQ. The V and J ends lost 4 bases and 0 bases, in that order; junction bases with no gene match: 7. The CDR3 loop is CASSPDDRVSGNTIYF. DNA of the CDR3: TGCGCCAGCAGCCCTGATGACAGGGTCTCTGGAAACACCATATATTTT.

A remark on this clonotype: A much larger clone lies one base from this, so it may be a read error. V and J are TRBV12-3 or TRBV12-4 and TRBJ1-1, with D hard to call. CDR3 size: 14 residues. CDR3 protein: CASTLRTVGTEASF. The CDR3 region has the DNA TGTGCCAGCACCCTGAGGACGGTGGGTACTGAAGCTTCCTTT.

V and J are TRBV29-1 and TRBJ1-2; TRBD1 matches at 9 bases. This CDR3 is built from 13 residues. The germline V gene has CDR1 SQVTM and CDR2 ANQGSEA. The V gene end was trimmed by 6 bases and the J gene end by 6 bases; junction bases not matched to a gene: 8. The CDR3 nucleotides are TGCAGCGTACTATTGGGACAGGGCGATGGCTACACCTTC. This translates into CSVLLGQGDGYTF.

V is TRBV12-3 or TRBV12-4 and J is TRBJ2-1; possible D gene TRBD1, 6 bases. Trimming removed 4 bases from V and 10 bases from J, with 23 bases in between. This CDR3 comprises 16 residues. The CDR3 region has the DNA TGTGCCAGCAGTTCCCCAACAGGGACCGAAGTAAGAGAGCAGTTCTTC. This translates into CASSSPTGTEVREQFF.

The chain uses TRBV7-2 and TRBJ2-7; D may be TRBD2 (5 bases). The V and J ends lost 3 bases and 1 base respectively, with 13 bases between them. The CDR3 loop spans 15 amino acids. The germline V gene has CDR1 SGHTA and CDR2 FQGNSA. The CDR3 protein is CASSLRDGVSYEQYF. As DNA, the CDR3 is TGTGCCAGCAGCTTGAGGGATGGGGTATCCTACGAGCAGTACTTC.

CDR3 amino acids: CASRRSTGGSYNEQFF. CDR3 DNA sequence: TGTGCCAGCAGGAGGAGTACGGGAGGCTCCTACAATGAGCAGTTCTTC. The chain links TRBV2 to TRBJ2-1, with 7 bases matching TRBD2. Germline assignment: CDR1 SNHLY and CDR2 FYNNEI. V lost 6 bases and J lost 0; bases outside the gene matches: 8. The length of the CDR3 is 16 residues.

This clonotype was detected many times. The V gene is TRBV12-3 or TRBV12-4, the J gene TRBJ1-3; unclear D gene. Trimming removed 7 bases at V and 4 bases at J, with 11 bases between. This CDR3 has 13 amino acids. CDR3 coding DNA: TGTGCCAGCACCCTAACGGGAGGAAACACCATATATTTT. Encoded protein: CASTLTGGNTIYF.

This clonotype occurred a few times. J is TRBJ1-5 and V is TRBV2; maybe TRBD1 (6 bases). The germline V gene encodes CDR1 SNHLY and CDR2 FYNNEI. V shed 6 bases and J shed 6 bases, with 18 bases lying between them. This CDR3 is built from 15 residues. CDR3 coding DNA: TGTGCCAGCAGCGGAGGGCACAGGGCCAGTCAGCCCCAGCATTTT. This translates into CASSGGHRASQPQHF.

In DNA, the CDR3 is TGTGCCAGCAGCCAAGCCCCGGAAGCCTACGAGCAGTACTTC. It specifies CASSQAPEAYEQYF. This rearrangement joins TRBV4-2 to TRBJ2-7, with no clear D. Trimming stripped 1 base from V and 2 bases from J, with 9 bases between. Per germline, CDR1 LGHNA and CDR2 YNFKEQ. There are 14 residues in the CDR3.

This clonotype was seen ten or more times. V is TRBV28 and J is TRBJ2-6, with D hard to call. Germline V lookup: CDR1 MDHEN, CDR2 SYDVKM. The CDR3 length is 18 residues. The ends were cut back, 7 bases at V and 3 bases at J, with 22 bases in the middle. The CDR3 coding sequence is TGTGCCAGCACCCCTGGCGAGAGCGATTTCTTTGGGGCCAACGTCCTGACTTTC. This gives the protein CASTPGESDFFGANVLTF. The entire variable domain, with the rest obtained from reference TRBV28 and TRBJ2-6, is as follows: DVKVTQSSRYLVKRTGEKVFLECVQDMDHENMFWYRQDPGLGLRLIYFSYDVKMKEKGDIPEGYSVSREKKERFSLILESASTNQTSMYLCASTPGESDFFGANVLTFGAGSRLTVL.

This clonotype showed up just a few times. This chain connects TRBV7-9 to TRBJ2-4, with D possibly being TRBD2 (5 bases). The CDR3 consists of 13 residues. Germline CDR1 SEHNR, CDR2 FQNEAQ (reference sequence). V was pared by 5 bases and J by 4 bases, with 9 bases between. CDR3 nucleotides: TGTGCCAGCAGCATACTAGGGAAAAACATTCAGTACTTC. It translates to CASSILGKNIQYF.

This clonotype was recorded many times. The genes are TRBV6-2 or TRBV6-3 and TRBJ2-1; D gene uncertain. CDR3 length: 12 residues. Looked up from germline, CDR1 is MNHEY and CDR2 is SVGEGT. V lost 5 bases and J 12 bases, leaving 14 bases between the germline ends. DNA for the CDR3: TGTGCCAGCAGTATGGGTCGCATCGGGCAGTTCTTC. Residues: CASSMGRIGQFF.

The chain carries TRBV6-2 or TRBV6-3 and TRBJ1-6; D not resolved. This CDR3 contains 18 residues. Germline CDR1 and CDR2: MNHEY and SVGEGT. DNA for the CDR3: TGTGCGACAAAGAAGGACGTGACCGTGGGCTCCTATAATTCACCCCTCCACTTT. It encodes CATKKDVTVGSYNSPLHF.

The chain couples TRBV20-1 to TRBJ2-7; D may be TRBD1 (5 bases). Per germline, CDR1 DFQATT and CDR2 SNEGSKA (reference sequence). The CDR3 length is 16 residues. The V end lost 0 bases, the J end lost 0 bases, and 15 bases lay between the germline ends. The DNA for the CDR3 is TGCAGTGCTAGAGATCTTAGGGGCGAGAGCTCCTACGAGCAGTACTTC. As protein: CSARDLRGESSYEQYF.

This sequence joins TRBV27 and TRBJ2-1; 8 nucleotides agree with TRBD2. V was clipped by 5 bases and J by 4 bases; unmatched bases: 7. CDR1 MNHEY and CDR2 SMNVEV come from the germline V gene (reference sequence). The CDR3 runs to 15 residues. This chain's CDR3 is CASSTNRGRYNEQFF. The CDR3 DNA reads as TGTGCCAGCAGTACCAACCGCGGGAGGTACAATGAGCAGTTCTTC.

The chain joins TRBV3-1 to TRBJ2-1; possibly TRBD2 for D (6 bases). The CDR3 is 15 residues long. Germline V gene data show CDR1 as LGHDT and CDR2 as YNNKEL (reference sequence). V lost 3 bases to trimming and J lost 3 bases, with 12 bases between them. CDR3 region: CASSHMGTFYNEQFF. The CDR3 DNA reads as TGTGCCAGCAGCCATATGGGGACTTTCTACAATGAGCAGTTCTTC.

The chain joins TRBV6-2 or TRBV6-3 to TRBJ1-2; TRBD1 is a possible D gene (6 bases). Germline V CDR1 and CDR2: MNHEY, SVGEGT. The ends were cut back, 2 bases at V and 3 bases at J, with 13 bases in the middle. There are 15 residues in the CDR3. CDR3 coding DNA: TGTGCCAGCAGTTACGGGGACATCGGTTACTATGGCTACACCTTC. As protein: CASSYGDIGYYGYTF.

This chain joins TRBV9 and TRBJ1-1; the match to TRBD1 covers 9 bases. In germline, CDR1 is SGDLS, CDR2 YYNGEE. Unmatched junction bases numbered 13, after V lost 4 bases and J lost 3 bases. The CDR3 totals 17 residues. The CDR3, as DNA: TGTGCCAGCAGCCCCTTACCGGGACAGGGTACGGACACTGAAGCTTTCTTT. Translation gives CASSPLPGQGTDTEAFF.

CDR3 nucleotides: TGTGCCAGCAGCAAAGTGACGGTTAAAGATACGCAGTATTTT. It encodes CASSKVTVKDTQYF. The chain recombines TRBV21-1 with TRBJ2-3. TRBV21-1 represents a pseudogene. CDR3 size: 14 residues.